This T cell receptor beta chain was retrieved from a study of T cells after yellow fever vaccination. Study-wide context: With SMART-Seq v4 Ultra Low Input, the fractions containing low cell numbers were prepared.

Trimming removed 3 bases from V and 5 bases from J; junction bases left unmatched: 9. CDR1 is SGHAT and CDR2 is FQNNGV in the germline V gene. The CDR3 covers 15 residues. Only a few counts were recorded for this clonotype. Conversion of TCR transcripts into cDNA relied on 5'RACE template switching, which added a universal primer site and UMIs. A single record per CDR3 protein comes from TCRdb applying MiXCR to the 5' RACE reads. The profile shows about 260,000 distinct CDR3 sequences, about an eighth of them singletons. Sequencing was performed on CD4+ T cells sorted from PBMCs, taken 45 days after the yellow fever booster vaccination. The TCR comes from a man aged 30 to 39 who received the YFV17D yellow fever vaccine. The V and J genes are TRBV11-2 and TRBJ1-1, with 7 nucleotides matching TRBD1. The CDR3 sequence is CASSLDLTGRTEAFF. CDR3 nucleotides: TGTGCCAGCAGCTTGGACTTGACAGGGAGGACTGAAGCTTTCTTT.